This T cell receptor (beta chain) was found in a study of OX40 agonist ivuxolimab in advanced cancers. Background on the study: Every 2 weeks, ivuxolimab was infused into the patients intravenously at between 0.01 and 10 mg/kg.

The junction had 14 bases not matched to a gene; V was cut back by 1 base and J by 11 bases. Germline-derived CDR1 and CDR2 are SGHVS and FQNEAQ. The length of the CDR3 is 16 residues. Study findings and constraints: Researchers report that CD8+ T cells had, on average, more expanded clones than CD4+. CD4+ and CD8+ blood T cells expanded clonally by week 6 at 0.1 to 3.0 mg/kg.

Repertoires were generated with immunoSEQ multiplex PCR, while TCRdb's copy carries only in-frame clones and drops some. The repertoire holds fewer than 25,000 clones, with about 87% as singletons. Concerning this clone: Its matching antigen is unknown.

This TCR was sampled from an adult with an advanced solid tumor such as melanoma, head and neck, liver or kidney cancer. The V gene is TRBV7-8, the J gene TRBJ1-1, with TRBD1 matching 9 bases. Sequenced material: CD4+ or CD8+ T cells sorted from blood, taken in a trial of the OX40 agonist ivuxolimab. CDR3 sequence: CASSLEGTGWGRRAFF. The CDR3 DNA reads TGTGCCAGCAGCTTAGAGGGGACAGGGTGGGGACGGAGGGCTTTCTTT. The full variable domain, with the rest looked up from reference TRBV7-8 and TRBJ1-1, is GAGVSQSPRYKVAKRGQDVALRCDPISGHVSLFWYQQALGQGPEFLTYFQNEAQLDKSGLPSDRFFAERPEGSVSTLKIQRTQQEDSAVYLCASSLEGTGWGRRAFFGQGTRLTVV.